Listed below are T cell receptor beta chains from one sample, sequenced in a study of shared clonotypes between healthy human individuals. TCRdb's table, derived via immunoSEQ multiplex PCR, lists solely in-frame clones and lacks some. The data show about 1.5 million clones, 95% to 97% seen once. Sequencing input: naive CD4+ T cells sorted from blood. The receptors were sampled from a young man in good health. Both conserved end residues are part of each CDR3. D genes are given only for firm matches. Not all rows give a size; the values are once, few, many and, for expanded clones, a class.

J | D | size | V | DNA | CDR3
TRBJ2-7 | - | - | TRBV7-2 | TGTGCCAGCAGCTTAGTGGAGGGTACCTACGAGCAGTACTTC | CASSLVEGTYEQYF
TRBJ2-7 | - | - | TRBV18 | TGTGCCAGCTCACCAGCACAGGGAACCTACGAGCAGTACTTC | CASSPAQGTYEQYF
TRBJ2-1 | - | - | TRBV6-5 | TGTGCCACCCAGGACTGGGCTCTCAATGAGCAGTTCTTC | CATQDWALNEQFF
TRBJ2-2 | TRBD1 | once | TRBV6-5 | TGTGCCAGCAGCTGGACAGGGCGGAACACCGGGGAGCTGTTTTTT | CASSWTGRNTGELFF
TRBJ2-4 | TRBD1 | - | TRBV5-1 | TGCGCCAGCAGCTTGTCGACAGGGGATGTGGCCAAAAACATTCAGTACTTC | CASSLSTGDVAKNIQYF
TRBJ1-3 | - | once | TRBV5-8 | TGTGCCAGCAGCTTGGAAGTCTGGTCAGGGCCCTCTGGAAACACCATATATTTT | CASSLEVWSGPSGNTIYF
TRBJ1-4 | - | - | TRBV5-1 | TGCGCCAGCAGCTTGGTGGACCCTTTAGAAAAACTGTTTTTT | CASSLVDPLEKLFF
TRBJ2-7 | - | - | TRBV29-1 | TGCAGCGTTGAATCCGCGGGACAGTGGCCAAGTGGTACTGAGAGCCCAACCTACGAGCAGTACTTC | CSVESAGQWPSGTESPTYEQYF
TRBJ1-4 | - | few | TRBV27 | TGTGCCAGCAGTTTAGGCGGCCTTGGTGAAAAACTGTTTTTT | CASSLGGLGEKLFF
TRBJ1-5 | - | few | TRBV28 | TGTGCCAGCAGTTTACCAGGGGGCAATCAGCCCCAGCATTTT | CASSLPGGNQPQHF
TRBJ2-2 | - | - | TRBV10-1 | TGCGCCAGCAGTGAGTCTAACGGGATGAACACCGGGGAGCTGTTTTTT | CASSESNGMNTGELFF
TRBJ2-7 | - | - | TRBV19 | TGTGCCAGTAGTATATCGGGTCAGGACCGGCAGTACTTC | CASSISGQDRQYF
TRBJ2-7 | - | - | TRBV28 | TGTGCCAGCAGTTTAGACTCCTACGAGCAGTACTTC | CASSLDSYEQYF
TRBJ2-1 | TRBD2 | - | TRBV10-3 | TGTGCCATCAAGCGGGAGAGTGCTGAGCAGTTCTTC | CAIKRESAEQFF
TRBJ2-7 | - | - | TRBV18 | TGTGCCAGCTCCCAAGACGCGGGGAACTACGAGCAGTACTTC | CASSQDAGNYEQYF
TRBJ2-7 | - | - | TRBV27 | TGTGCCAGCAGGGAGCCCGGGGGCTCCTACGAGCAGTACTTC | CASREPGGSYEQYF
TRBJ1-2 | TRBD1 | - | TRBV6-1 | TGTGCCAGCAGTTTGCGGACAGGGGGCTATGGCTACACCTTC | CASSLRTGGYGYTF
TRBJ1-3 | - | - | TRBV4-3 | TGCGCCAGCAGCCTCTCCGGCGGCGTCGAAAACACCATATATTTT | CASSLSGGVENTIYF
TRBJ1-5 | - | - | TRBV9 | TGTGCCAGCAGCGCTCTAGGGGGTGAGGATCAGCCCCAGCATTTT | CASSALGGEDQPQHF
TRBJ1-1 | - | - | TRBV29-1 | TGCAGCGTTGAGGGGTGGGGGAGGACTGAAGCTTTCTTT | CSVEGWGRTEAFF
TRBJ2-1 | - | - | TRBV29-1 | TGCAGCGTGGGAAGACAGGCCGACGGGAATGAGCAGTTCTTC | CSVGRQADGNEQFF
TRBJ2-4 | - | - | TRBV7-9 | TGTGCCAGCAGCTCCGAGACGGTCACCCTAGCCAAAAACATTCAGTACTTC | CASSSETVTLAKNIQYF
TRBJ1-2 | - | few | TRBV10-2 | TGCGCCAGCAGTGAGTTGTTAGGTTCTAACTATGGCTACACCTTC | CASSELLGSNYGYTF